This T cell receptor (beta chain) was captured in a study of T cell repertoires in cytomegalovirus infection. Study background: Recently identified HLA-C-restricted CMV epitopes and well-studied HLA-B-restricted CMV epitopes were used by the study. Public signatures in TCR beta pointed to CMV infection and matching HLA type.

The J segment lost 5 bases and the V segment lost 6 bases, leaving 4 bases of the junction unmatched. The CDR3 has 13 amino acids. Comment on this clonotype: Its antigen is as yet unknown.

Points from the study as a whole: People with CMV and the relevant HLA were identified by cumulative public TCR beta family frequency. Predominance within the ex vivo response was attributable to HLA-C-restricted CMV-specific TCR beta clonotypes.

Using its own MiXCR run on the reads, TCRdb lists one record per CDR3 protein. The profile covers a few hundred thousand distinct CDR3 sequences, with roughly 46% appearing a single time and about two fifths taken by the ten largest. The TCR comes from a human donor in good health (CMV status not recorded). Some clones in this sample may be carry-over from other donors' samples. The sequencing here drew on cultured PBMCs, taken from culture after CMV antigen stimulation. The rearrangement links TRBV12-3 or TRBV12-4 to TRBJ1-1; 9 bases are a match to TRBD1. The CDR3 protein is CASSPDRGTEAFF. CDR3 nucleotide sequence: TGTGCCAGCAGCCCGGACAGGGGTACTGAAGCTTTCTTT.